Shown below are 30 T cell receptor beta chains from a single sample sequenced in a study of CD8+ T cells in alopecia areata. Extracted RNA was reverse transcribed, and the resulting cDNA served as sequencing template. Some clones are missing from TCRdb's copy, which holds only in-frame ones; the method was immunoSEQ multiplex PCR. The data hold 50,000 to 80,000 clones, with roughly two fifths observed a single time. The material sequenced was NKG2D-low CD8+ T cells sorted from blood. These receptors came from a human donor with alopecia areata.

This chain joins TRBV2 and TRBJ2-3; 10 bases agree with TRBD1. V trimming: 10 bases; J trimming: 3 bases; junction bases outside the gene matches: 10. The CDR3 contains 15 residues. The germline V gene has CDR1 SNHLY and CDR2 FYNNEI. For the CDR3, the DNA is TGTGCCACTCTAACCCGGGACAGGGGAACAGATACGCAGTATTTT. Translating gives CATLTRDRGTDTQYF.

J is TRBJ2-7 and V is TRBV7-2; D gene unclear. Between the trimmed V and J ends, which lost 4 bases and 3 bases, there was a span of 4 bases. The CDR3 sequence is 11 residues long. Germline CDR1 and CDR2: SGHTA and FQGNSA. The CDR3 DNA is TGTGCCAGCAGCTCGGACTACGAGCAGTACTTC. Amino acids: CASSSDYEQYF.

This clone was observed a single time. The CDR3 here is CASSPGQSLGYNEQFF. In nucleotides, the CDR3 is TGTGCCAGCAGTCCAGGACAGAGCCTAGGATACAATGAGCAGTTCTTC. The V gene is TRBV27, the J gene TRBJ2-1, with D perhaps matching TRBD1 (6 bases). Trimming cost V 5 bases and J 4 bases, with 18 bases left between them. In germline, CDR1 is MNHEY, CDR2 SMNVEV (reference sequence). The CDR3 runs 16 residues.

The chain uses TRBV2 and TRBJ1-2; a possible D gene is TRBD1 (5 bases). The CDR3 has 12 amino acids. Germline V gene sequence: CDR1 SNHLY, CDR2 FYNNEI. The germline V and J ends were trimmed by 8 bases and 8 bases, with 15 bases remaining between them. CDR3 protein: CASGGSLLGYTF. In DNA form, the CDR3 reads TGTGCCAGCGGGGGGTCTCTCCTAGGCTACACCTTC.

The rearrangement joins TRBV28 to TRBJ2-5, with 9 positions matching TRBD1. Germline CDR1 MDHEN, CDR2 SYDVKM. The CDR3 spans 16 residues. With V trimmed by 7 bases and J by 5 bases, 14 bases remained unmatched. The CDR3 region has the DNA TGTGCCAGCAACGCGGAAGGACAGGGGTGGCTGGAGACCCAGTACTTC. Residues: CASNAEGQGWLETQYF.

V gene TRBV19 combines with J gene TRBJ1-1, with TRBD1 as a possible D gene (5 bases). This CDR3 spans 11 amino acids. V lost 7 bases, J lost 6 bases, and 9 bases lay in between. The germline V gene has CDR1 LNHDA and CDR2 SQIVND (reference sequence). Written as DNA, the CDR3 is TGTGCCAGTATTCGGGGGGCTGAAGCTTTCTTT. Its translation: CASIRGAEAFF.

The V call is TRBV13, the J call TRBJ2-7; 10 positions agree with TRBD2. CDR1 and CDR2 (germline): PRHDT, FYEKMQ (reference sequence). The length of the CDR3 is 15 residues. J lost 10 bases, V lost 2 bases, and 11 bases had no gene match. In nucleotides, the CDR3 is TGTGCCAGCAGCTTATCGCCTAGCGGGAGTGTTTTTCAGTACTTC. As protein: CASSLSPSGSVFQYF.

The chain recombines TRBV10-3 with TRBJ2-3; possible D gene TRBD2, 6 bases. Germline V lookup: CDR1 ENHRY, CDR2 SYGVKD. The V end was cut by 4 bases, the J end by 6 bases, with 8 bases between. This CDR3 spans 12 amino acids. The CDR3 DNA sequence: TGTGCCATCAGTGGGAGGGTCGATACGCAGTATTTT. Translating gives CAISGRVDTQYF.

A few counts support this clone. V usage is TRBV10-2 and J usage is TRBJ2-1; 11 nucleotides agree with TRBD2. Trimming removed 8 bases from V and 4 bases from J; junction bases left unmatched: 7. The CDR3 extends over 15 amino acids. In germline, CDR1 is WSHSY, CDR2 SAAADI. Written as DNA, the CDR3 is TGCGCCAGCCGAATCGGGACTAGCGGTTACAATGAGCAGTTCTTC. Its translation: CASRIGTSGYNEQFF.

This clone came up a few times. The chain has TRBV27 and TRBJ2-1, with TRBD2 matching over 12 bases. Germline assignment: CDR1 MNHEY and CDR2 SMNVEV (reference sequence). The V gene end was trimmed by 6 bases and the J gene end by 7 bases; junction bases not matched to a gene: 4. The CDR3 consists of 14 residues. Here the CDR3 reads CASRTSGSINEQFF. CDR3 DNA sequence: TGTGCCAGCAGGACTAGCGGGAGTATAAATGAGCAGTTCTTC.

V gene TRBV4-3 combines with J gene TRBJ2-5; 9 bases agree with TRBD2. CDR1 and CDR2 from the germline V gene are LGHNA and YSLEER. The length of the CDR3 is 16 residues. J lost 5 bases, V lost 1 base, and 8 bases had no gene match. This CDR3 is CASSQGGASGKETQYF. The CDR3 DNA reads as TGCGCCAGCAGCCAAGGCGGTGCTAGCGGGAAGGAGACCCAGTACTTC.

This clone has just one count. The V call is TRBV27, the J call TRBJ1-6, with 8 bases that match TRBD1. V lost 3 bases to trimming and J lost 7 bases; unmatched junction nucleotides: 14. The CDR3 has 18 amino acids. CDR1 and CDR2 from the germline V gene are MNHEY and SMNVEV (reference sequence). The DNA for the CDR3 is TGTGCCAGCAGTTTCTTCGGACGGACAGGGCTGGGCAATTCACCCCTCCACTTT. It codes for CASSFFGRTGLGNSPLHF.

This clone was counted between two and nine times. V is TRBV5-5 and J is TRBJ2-3; D may be TRBD2 (6 bases). The germline V and J ends were trimmed by 4 bases and 5 bases, with 14 bases remaining between them. This CDR3 is built from 14 residues. The germline CDR1 and CDR2 sequences are SGHKS and YYEKEE (reference sequence). CDR3 protein: CASSAGLGGDTQYF. The CDR3 region has the DNA TGTGCCAGCAGCGCTGGACTCGGGGGAGATACGCAGTATTTT. The full variable domain, with the rest looked up from reference TRBV5-5 and TRBJ2-3, is DAGVTQSPTHLIKTRGQQVTLRCSPISGHKSVSWYQQVLGQGPQFIFQYYEKEERGRGNFPDRFSARQFPNYSSELNVNALLLGDSALYLCASSAGLGGDTQYFGPGTRLTVL.

This clone was seen a handful of times. The chain joins TRBV5-1 to TRBJ2-7; TRBD2 agrees at 9 bases. V gave up 3 bases and J gave up 7 bases; unmatched junction bases: 8. The CDR3 extends over 14 amino acids. The germline gives CDR1 SGHRS, CDR2 YFSETQ. Written as DNA, the CDR3 is TGCGCCAGCAGCTGGGAAGCGGGAGGTCGGGAGCAGTACTTC. Translating gives CASSWEAGGREQYF.

This clone was detected only a few times. This chain joins TRBV11-2 and TRBJ2-5; tentatively, D is TRBD1 or TRBD2 (6 bases each). This CDR3 contains 14 residues. Trimming took 7 bases from V and 10 from J, leaving 22 bases between them. The germline V gene has CDR1 SGHAT and CDR2 FQNNGV. The CDR3 sequence is CASTSNRRGLVQYF. Written as DNA, the CDR3 is TGTGCCAGCACCTCAAACCGCAGGGGACTGGTCCAGTACTTC.

In this sample, this clone turned up a few times. The J gene is TRBJ2-1, the V gene TRBV7-9, with 9 nucleotides matching TRBD2. The CDR3 runs to 15 residues. With 6 bases clipped from V and 1 base from J, the junction kept 4 bases outside the gene matches. Per germline, CDR1 SEHNR and CDR2 FQNEAQ (reference sequence). The CDR3, as DNA: TGTGCCAGCAGTTTTAGCGGGAGTTCCTACAATGAGCAGTTCTTC. This codes for CASSFSGSSYNEQFF.

The chain combines TRBV7-9 with TRBJ1-1; D uncertain. The ends were cut back, 2 bases at V and 1 base at J, with 14 bases in the middle. Germline V gene data show CDR1 as SEHNR and CDR2 as FQNEAQ (reference sequence). The CDR3 extends over 16 amino acids. DNA for the CDR3: TGTGCCAGCAGCTTATACAAGGGATCGGGGAACACTGAAGCTTTCTTT. Its protein is CASSLYKGSGNTEAFF.

The V and J genes are TRBV5-4 and TRBJ2-1, with TRBD2 matching 7 bases. The length of the CDR3 is 12 residues. After removal of 3 bases from V and 10 bases from J, the junction contained 4 bases not matched to a gene. Germline V gene sequence: CDR1 SGHNT, CDR2 YYREEE (reference sequence). The CDR3 is CASSSMTSEQFF. DNA for the CDR3: TGTGCCAGCAGCTCAATGACTAGCGAGCAGTTCTTC.

This chain links TRBV7-9 with TRBJ1-1; D is unresolved. This CDR3 is built from 13 residues. The V end was cut by 5 bases, the J end by 0 bases, with 7 bases between. Germline CDR1 is SEHNR and CDR2 is FQNEAQ (reference sequence). The CDR3 protein is CASSPTVNTEAFF. The CDR3 coding sequence is TGTGCCAGCAGCCCAACAGTGAACACTGAAGCTTTCTTT.

V is TRBV7-9 and J is TRBJ2-5, with 11 bases fitting TRBD1. V dropped 5 bases and J dropped 5; count of bases not matched to a gene: 7. From germline, CDR1 is SEHNR and CDR2 FQNEAQ (reference sequence). The CDR3 contains 15 residues. DNA for the CDR3: TGTGCCAGCAGCCCTAGGACAGGGGGCGGCGAGACCCAGTACTTC. Translating it yields CASSPRTGGGETQYF.

The chain combines TRBV7-9 with TRBJ2-5; D unclear. Deletions cut 4 bases from V and 3 bases from J, with 24 bases between. CDR3 length equals 18 residues. Per germline, CDR1 SEHNR and CDR2 FQNEAQ (reference sequence). The CDR3 loop reads CASSSYGYAGRTEETQYF. The CDR3 nucleotides are TGTGCCAGCAGCTCGTATGGTTATGCAGGCCGGACCGAAGAGACCCAGTACTTC.

This clone appeared a single time. The V gene is TRBV6-5, the J gene TRBJ2-1, with 9 bases matching TRBD2. Germline CDR1 is MNHEY and CDR2 is SVGAGI. The V segment lost 3 bases and the J segment 6 bases; nucleotides outside the gene matches: 0. CDR3 length: 13 residues. CDR3 residues: CASSYSGSNEQFF. DNA of the CDR3: TGTGCCAGCAGTTATAGCGGGAGCAATGAGCAGTTCTTC.

This chain links TRBV2 with TRBJ1-5; D remains ambiguous. Germline lookup yields CDR1 SNHLY and CDR2 FYNNEI. The CDR3 sequence is 16 residues long. With 6 bases removed from V and 3 bases from J, the gap between germline ends came to 18 bases. The CDR3 spells CASSPHRGSYNQPQHF. DNA for the CDR3: TGTGCCAGCAGCCCCCATCGAGGGTCGTACAATCAGCCCCAGCATTTT.

This chain uses TRBV12-5 with TRBJ2-1; 9 nucleotides match TRBD2. In germline, CDR1 is LGHNT, CDR2 FRNRAP. V dropped 0 bases and J dropped 8; count of bases not matched to a gene: 11. CDR3 size: 17 residues. CDR3 residues: CASGLVQSLAGEDEQFF. As DNA, the CDR3 is TGTGCTAGTGGTTTGGTACAAAGTTTAGCGGGAGAGGATGAGCAGTTCTTC.

V and J are TRBV27 and TRBJ2-6; D possibly corresponds to TRBD2 (6 bases). CDR3 length: 15 residues. Looked up from germline, CDR1 is MNHEY and CDR2 is SMNVEV (reference sequence). The ends were cut back, 2 bases at V and 3 bases at J, with 8 bases in the middle. The CDR3 loop reads CASSLAGSGANVLTF. Written as DNA, the CDR3 is TGTGCCAGCAGTTTAGCGGGGAGTGGGGCCAACGTCCTGACTTTC.

The J gene is TRBJ2-1, the V gene TRBV29-1, with D tentatively TRBD2 (6 bases). The ends were cut back, 0 bases at V and 5 bases at J, with 14 bases in the middle. There are 15 residues in the CDR3. Germline V gene lookup returns CDR1 SQVTM and CDR2 ANQGSEA. CDR3 in amino acids: CSVEERTGGNNEQFF. The CDR3 DNA reads as TGCAGCGTTGAAGAAAGAACAGGAGGGAACAATGAGCAGTTCTTC.

The chain recombines TRBV10-3 with TRBJ2-3; 7 bases match TRBD2. Germline CDR1 is ENHRY and CDR2 is SYGVKD. After removal of 5 bases from V and 0 bases from J, the junction contained 8 bases not matched to a gene. This CDR3 is built from 16 residues. CDR3 DNA: TGTGCCATCAGTTACACTTTGGGGGGGAGCACAGATACGCAGTATTTT. Translating it yields CAISYTLGGSTDTQYF.

This rearrangement joins TRBV19 to TRBJ2-1, with TRBD2 matching over 7 bases. V was pared by 3 bases and J by 10 bases, with 9 bases of the junction left unmatched. Germline values: CDR1 LNHDA, CDR2 SQIVND (reference sequence). The CDR3 loop spans 14 amino acids. CDR3 in amino acids: CASSIRLAATEQFF. In DNA form, the CDR3 reads TGTGCCAGTAGTATTCGGCTAGCGGCTACCGAGCAGTTCTTC.

The rearrangement uses TRBV5-1 and TRBJ1-5; D possibly corresponds to TRBD1 (5 bases). Deletions cut 0 bases from V and 6 bases from J, with 13 bases between. The germline V gene has CDR1 SGHRS and CDR2 YFSETQ. The CDR3 runs to 15 residues. CDR3 DNA: TGCGCCAGCAGCTTGGACAGGTCACTGGGTCAGCCCCAGCATTTT. Translation: CASSLDRSLGQPQHF.

The CDR3, as DNA: TGTGCGGGCGTGGACCCCCTAAGCACAGATACGCAGTATTTT. This encodes CAGVDPLSTDTQYF. This chain links TRBV7-9 with TRBJ2-3; D unresolved. The CDR3 is made up of 14 amino acids. Germline-derived CDR1 and CDR2 are SEHNR and FQNEAQ (reference sequence).